This TCR beta chain comes out of a study of a mutant IDH1 vaccine in newly diagnosed glioma. Clones were sequenced by immunoSEQ multiplex PCR, and TCRdb holds only the in-frame ones, with some missing. Found here are around 61,000 clones, 85% to 90% of them singletons; the top ten hold approximately 4.3%. For this clone: The target antigen is unknown.

V was trimmed by 2 bases and J by 4 bases, leaving 8 bases between them. This CDR3 contains 13 residues. Germline V gene data show CDR1 as LNHDA and CDR2 as SQIVND (reference sequence). Time point defined: week 5, during vaccination. In every dose of vaccine, 300 ug of mutant IDH1 20-mer peptide was given alongside topical imiquimod. The material was PBMCs, obtained from a glioma patient whose treatment included an IDH1 peptide vaccine. This receptor was obtained from a woman aged 40 to 50 with glioma. V usage is TRBV19 and J usage is TRBJ1-1; tentatively, D is TRBD1 (5 bases). The CDR3 here is CASSISQGTEAFF. CDR3 nucleotide sequence: TGTGCCAGTAGTATATCGCAGGGCACTGAAGCTTTCTTT. Filled out from reference TRBV19 and TRBJ1-1, the complete variable domain reads DGGITQSPKYLFRKEGQNVTLSCEQNLNHDAMYWYRQDPGQGLRLIYYSQIVNDFQKGDIAEGYSVSREKKESFPLTVTSAQKNPTAFYLCASSISQGTEAFFGQGTRLTVV.